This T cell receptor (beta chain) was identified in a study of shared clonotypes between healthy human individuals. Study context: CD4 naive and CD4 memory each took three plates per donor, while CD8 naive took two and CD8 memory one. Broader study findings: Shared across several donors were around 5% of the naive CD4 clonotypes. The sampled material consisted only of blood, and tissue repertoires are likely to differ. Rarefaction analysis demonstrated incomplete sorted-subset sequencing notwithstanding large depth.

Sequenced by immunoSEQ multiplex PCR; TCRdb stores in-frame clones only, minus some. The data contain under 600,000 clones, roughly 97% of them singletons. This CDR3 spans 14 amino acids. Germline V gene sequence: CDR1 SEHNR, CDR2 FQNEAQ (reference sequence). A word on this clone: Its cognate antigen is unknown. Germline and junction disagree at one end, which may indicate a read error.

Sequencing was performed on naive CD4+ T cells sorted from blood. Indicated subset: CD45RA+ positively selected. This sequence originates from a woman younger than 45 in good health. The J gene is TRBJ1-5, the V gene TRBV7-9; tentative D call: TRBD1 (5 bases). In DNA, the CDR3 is TGTGCCAGCAGCCTAGCAGGGCGCGATCAGCCCCAGCATTTT. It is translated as CASSLAGRDQPQHF.